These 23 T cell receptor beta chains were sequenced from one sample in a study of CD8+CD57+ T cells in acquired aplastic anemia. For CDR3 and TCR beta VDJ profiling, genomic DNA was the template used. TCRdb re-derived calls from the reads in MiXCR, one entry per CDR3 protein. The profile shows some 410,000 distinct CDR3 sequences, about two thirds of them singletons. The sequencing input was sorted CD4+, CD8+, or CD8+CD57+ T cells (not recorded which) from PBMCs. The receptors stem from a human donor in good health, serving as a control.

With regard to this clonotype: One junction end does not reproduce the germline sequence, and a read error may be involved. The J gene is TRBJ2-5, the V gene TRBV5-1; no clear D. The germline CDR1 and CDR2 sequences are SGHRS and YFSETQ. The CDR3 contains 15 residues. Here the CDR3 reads CASSDLNREQETQYF. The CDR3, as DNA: TGTGCCAGCAGTGACCTGAATAGAGAGCAAGAGACCCAGTACTTC.

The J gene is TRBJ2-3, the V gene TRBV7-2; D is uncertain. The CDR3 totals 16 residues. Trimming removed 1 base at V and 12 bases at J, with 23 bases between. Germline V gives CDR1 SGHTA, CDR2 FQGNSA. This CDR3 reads CASSLGHPNQPHHQYF. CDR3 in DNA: TGTGCCAGCAGCTTAGGGCATCCCAATCAGCCCCATCATCAGTATTTT.

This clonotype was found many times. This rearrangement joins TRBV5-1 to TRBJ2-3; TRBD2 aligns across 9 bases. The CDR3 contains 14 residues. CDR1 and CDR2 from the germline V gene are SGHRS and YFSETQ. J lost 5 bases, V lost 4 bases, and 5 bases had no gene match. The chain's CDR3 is CASSIAGGGDTQYF. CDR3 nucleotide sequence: TGCGCCAGCAGCATTGCGGGGGGGGGAGATACGCAGTATTTT. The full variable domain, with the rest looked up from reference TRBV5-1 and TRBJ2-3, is KAGVTQTPRYLIKTRGQQVTLSCSPISGHRSVSWYQQTPGQGLQFLFEYFSETQRNKGNFPGRFSGRQFSNSRSEMNVSTLELGDSALYLCASSIAGGGDTQYFGPGTRLTVL.

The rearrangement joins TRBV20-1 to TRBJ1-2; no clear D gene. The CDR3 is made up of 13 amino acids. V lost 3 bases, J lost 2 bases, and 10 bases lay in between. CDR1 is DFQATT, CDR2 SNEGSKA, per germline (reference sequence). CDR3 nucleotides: TGCAGTGCTAGCGAAGCATCGAACTATGGCTACACCTTC. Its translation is CSASEASNYGYTF.

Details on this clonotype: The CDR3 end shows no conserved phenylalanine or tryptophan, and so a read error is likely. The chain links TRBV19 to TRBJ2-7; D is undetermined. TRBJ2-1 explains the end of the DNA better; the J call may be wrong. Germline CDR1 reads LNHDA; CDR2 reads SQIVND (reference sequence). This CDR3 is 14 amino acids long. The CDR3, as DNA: TGTGCCAGTAGTATAGATATCTCTGTGGGTGAGCAGTTCCTC. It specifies CASSIDISVGEQFL.

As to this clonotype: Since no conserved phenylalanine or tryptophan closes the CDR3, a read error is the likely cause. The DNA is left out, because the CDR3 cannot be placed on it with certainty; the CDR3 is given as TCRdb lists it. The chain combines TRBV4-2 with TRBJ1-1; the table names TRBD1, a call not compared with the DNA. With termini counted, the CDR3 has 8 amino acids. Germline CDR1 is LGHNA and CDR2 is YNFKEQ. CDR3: CASSMARG.

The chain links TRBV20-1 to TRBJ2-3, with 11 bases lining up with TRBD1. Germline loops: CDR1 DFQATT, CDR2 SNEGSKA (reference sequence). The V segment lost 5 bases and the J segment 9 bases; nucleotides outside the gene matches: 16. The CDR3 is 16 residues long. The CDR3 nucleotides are TGCAGTGCTGGGCCCGGGACAGGGGGGCCGATTGGGACGCAGTATTTT. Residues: CSAGPGTGGPIGTQYF.

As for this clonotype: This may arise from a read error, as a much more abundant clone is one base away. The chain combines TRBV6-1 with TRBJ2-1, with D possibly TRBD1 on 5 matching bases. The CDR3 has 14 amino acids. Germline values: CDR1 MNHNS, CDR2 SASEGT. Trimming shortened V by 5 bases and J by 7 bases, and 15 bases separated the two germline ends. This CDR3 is CASSLPGIDNEQFF. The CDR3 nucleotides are TGTGCCAGCAGTTTGCCAGGGATCGATAATGAGCAGTTCTTC.

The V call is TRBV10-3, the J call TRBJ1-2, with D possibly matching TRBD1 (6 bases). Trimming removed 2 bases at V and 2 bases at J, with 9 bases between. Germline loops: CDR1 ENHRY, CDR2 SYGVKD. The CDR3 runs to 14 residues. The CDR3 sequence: CAISEQGGNYGYTF. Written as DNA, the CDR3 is TGTGCCATCAGTGAGCAAGGGGGAAACTATGGCTACACCTTC.

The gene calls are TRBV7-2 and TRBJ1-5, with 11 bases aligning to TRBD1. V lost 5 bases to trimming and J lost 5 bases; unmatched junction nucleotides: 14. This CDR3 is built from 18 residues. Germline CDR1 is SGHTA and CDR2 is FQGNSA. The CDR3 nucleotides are TGTGCCAGCAGCATGGGACAGGGGGGACAGGGCGGGGATCAGCCCCAGCATTTT. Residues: CASSMGQGGQGGDQPQHF.

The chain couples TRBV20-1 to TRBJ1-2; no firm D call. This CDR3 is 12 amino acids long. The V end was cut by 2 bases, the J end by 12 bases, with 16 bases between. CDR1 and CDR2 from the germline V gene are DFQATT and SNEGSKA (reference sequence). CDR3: CSARIAHYRDTF. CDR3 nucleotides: TGCAGTGCTAGAATTGCACACTATCGGGACACCTTC.

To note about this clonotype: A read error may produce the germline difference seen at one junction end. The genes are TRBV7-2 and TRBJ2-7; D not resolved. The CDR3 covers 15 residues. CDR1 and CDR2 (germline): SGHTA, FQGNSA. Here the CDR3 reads CASSLRVTSTYEQYF. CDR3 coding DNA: TGCGCCAGCAGCTTACGGGTGACGTCGACGTACGAGCAGTACTTC. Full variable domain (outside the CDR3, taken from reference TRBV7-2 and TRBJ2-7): GAGVSQSPSNKVTEKGKDVELRCDPISGHTALYWYRQSLGQGLEFLIYFQGNSAPDKSGLPSDRFSAERTGGSVSTLTIQRTQQEDSAVYLCASSLRVTSTYEQYFGPGTRLTVT.

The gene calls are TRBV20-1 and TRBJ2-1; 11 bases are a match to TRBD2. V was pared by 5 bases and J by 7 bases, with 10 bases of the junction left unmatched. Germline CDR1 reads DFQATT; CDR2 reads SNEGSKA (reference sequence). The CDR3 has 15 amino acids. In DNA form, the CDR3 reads TGCAGTGCTGTCCTACTAGCGGGGGCCTTGAATGAGCAGTTCTTC. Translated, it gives CSAVLLAGALNEQFF.

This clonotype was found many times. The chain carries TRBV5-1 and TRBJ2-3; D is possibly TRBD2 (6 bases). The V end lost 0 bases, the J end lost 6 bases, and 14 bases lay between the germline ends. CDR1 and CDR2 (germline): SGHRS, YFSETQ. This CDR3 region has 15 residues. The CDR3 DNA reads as TGCGCCAGCAGCTTGGTAGGTTATCGGGAGGATACGCAGTATTTT. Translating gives CASSLVGYREDTQYF.

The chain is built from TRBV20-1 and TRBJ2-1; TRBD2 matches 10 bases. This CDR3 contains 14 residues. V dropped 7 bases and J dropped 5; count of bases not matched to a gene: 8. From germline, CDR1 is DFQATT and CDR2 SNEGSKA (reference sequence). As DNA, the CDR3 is TGCAGTGTTATTAGCGGGGGGCAAAACAATGAGCAGTTCTTC. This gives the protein CSVISGGQNNEQFF.

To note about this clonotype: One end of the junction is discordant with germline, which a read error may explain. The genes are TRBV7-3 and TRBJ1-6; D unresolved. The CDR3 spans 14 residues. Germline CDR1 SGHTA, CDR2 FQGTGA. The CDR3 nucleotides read TGTGCCAGCAGCTTAAACGGTTTGGTTTACCATGTCCAGTTT. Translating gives CASSLNGLVYHVQF.

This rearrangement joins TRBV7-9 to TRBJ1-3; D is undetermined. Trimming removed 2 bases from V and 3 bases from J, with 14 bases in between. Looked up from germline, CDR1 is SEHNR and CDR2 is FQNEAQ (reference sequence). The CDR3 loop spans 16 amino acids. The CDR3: CASSLRARNYGNTIYF. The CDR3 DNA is TGTGCCAGCAGCTTACGGGCACGAAACTATGGAAACACCATATATTTT.

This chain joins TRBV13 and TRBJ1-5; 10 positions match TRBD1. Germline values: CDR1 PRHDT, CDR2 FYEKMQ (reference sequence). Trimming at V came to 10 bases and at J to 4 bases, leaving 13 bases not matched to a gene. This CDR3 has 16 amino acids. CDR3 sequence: CATHKARDRGNQPQHF. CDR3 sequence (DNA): TGTGCCACCCATAAAGCCCGGGACAGGGGAAATCAGCCCCAGCATTTT.

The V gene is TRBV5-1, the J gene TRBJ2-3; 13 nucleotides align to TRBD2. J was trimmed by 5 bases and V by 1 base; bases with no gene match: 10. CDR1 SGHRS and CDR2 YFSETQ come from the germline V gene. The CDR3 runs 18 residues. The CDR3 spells CASSLSALAGGLGDTQYF. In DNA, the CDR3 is TGCGCCAGCAGCTTGTCGGCACTAGCGGGGGGGCTTGGAGATACGCAGTATTTT.

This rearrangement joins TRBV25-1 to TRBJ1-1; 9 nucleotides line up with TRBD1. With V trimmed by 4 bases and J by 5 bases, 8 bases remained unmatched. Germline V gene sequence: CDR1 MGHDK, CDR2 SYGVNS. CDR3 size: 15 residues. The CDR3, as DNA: TGTGCCAGCAGTGCAGCACAGGGGGCAGGTACTGAAGCTTTCTTT. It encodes CASSAAQGAGTEAFF.

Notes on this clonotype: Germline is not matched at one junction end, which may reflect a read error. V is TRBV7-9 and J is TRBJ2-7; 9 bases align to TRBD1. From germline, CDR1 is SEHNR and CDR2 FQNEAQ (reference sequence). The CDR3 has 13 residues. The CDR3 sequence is CASSLDRGGEEYF. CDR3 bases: TGTGCCAGCAGCCTGGACAGGGGAGGCGAGGAGTACTTC.

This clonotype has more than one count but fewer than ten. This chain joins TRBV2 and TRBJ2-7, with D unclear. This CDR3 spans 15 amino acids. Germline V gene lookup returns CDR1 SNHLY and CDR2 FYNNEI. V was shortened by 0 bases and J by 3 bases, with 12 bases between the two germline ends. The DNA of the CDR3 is TGTGCCAGCAGTGAAGCGGTAGAAGGGATCTACGAGCAGTACTTC. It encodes CASSEAVEGIYEQYF.

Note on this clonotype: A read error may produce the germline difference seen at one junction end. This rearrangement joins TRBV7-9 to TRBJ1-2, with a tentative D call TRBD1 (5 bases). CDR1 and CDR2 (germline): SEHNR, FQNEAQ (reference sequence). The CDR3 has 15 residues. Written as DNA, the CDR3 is TGTGCCAGCAGCTTAGAAGCGGACAATGCCTATGGCTGCACCTTC. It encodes CASSLEADNAYGCTF.